The 21 T cell receptor beta chains below were found in one sample sequenced in a study of Graves' ophthalmopathy and Graves' hyperthyroidism. Researchers took RNA transcripts and amplified TCR beta CDR3 regions from them. HTBI-primed first-round RT-PCR preceded second-round multiplex PCR. TCRdb called the multiplex PCR reads again in MiXCR, with one record for every CDR3 protein. Here the sample spans a few hundred thousand distinct CDR3 sequences, 17% being singletons. The sample taken for sequencing was peripheral blood. These receptors were collected from an adult woman with stable Graves' hyperthyroidism.

This clonotype was counted many times. The rearrangement joins TRBV12-3 or TRBV12-4 to TRBJ2-2; maybe TRBD2 (5 bases). The CDR3 covers 14 residues. Trimming stripped 10 bases from V and 3 bases from J, with 15 bases between. CDR3 sequence: CATLWADYTGELFF. The CDR3 DNA follows: TGTGCCACCCTATGGGCGGACTACACCGGGGAGCTGTTTTTT.

This clonotype was seen many times. J is TRBJ1-1 and V is TRBV7-2; D remains ambiguous. Germline V CDR1 and CDR2: SGHTA, FQGNSA. V was clipped by 2 bases and J by 5 bases, with 12 bases between them. The CDR3 length is 14 residues. CDR3: CASSLRAGETEAFF. In DNA form, the CDR3 reads TGTGCCAGCAGCTTAAGGGCAGGTGAGACTGAAGCTTTCTTT.

The V gene is TRBV2, the J gene TRBJ1-6; 9 bases line up with TRBD1. Germline CDR1 SNHLY, CDR2 FYNNEI. The V segment lost 6 bases and the J segment 8 bases; nucleotides outside the gene matches: 11. The CDR3 consists of 16 residues. The CDR3 region has the DNA TGTGCCAGCAGACCTGACAGGGGGTATCATGATTCACCCCTCCACTTT. This codes for CASRPDRGYHDSPLHF. Full variable domain (remainder filled in from reference TRBV2 and TRBJ1-6): EPEVTQTPSHQVTQMGQEVILRCVPISNHLYFYWYRQILGQKVEFLVSFYNNEISEKSEIFDDQFSVERPDGSNFTLKIRSTKLEDSAMYFCASRPDRGYHDSPLHFGNGTRLTVT.

This chain connects TRBV11-1 to TRBJ2-4; 7 bases match TRBD2. Losses at the gene ends were 7 bases for V and 0 bases for J; bases not matched to a gene: 18. The CDR3 length is 19 residues. Germline-derived CDR1 and CDR2 are SGHAT and FQDESV (reference sequence). CDR3 sequence: CASMGWPRGSSVAKNIQYF. CDR3 nucleotides: TGTGCCAGCATGGGGTGGCCCCGCGGGAGTTCGGTAGCCAAAAACATTCAGTACTTC.

This clonotype was observed many times. The chain couples TRBV4-1 to TRBJ2-2, with a possible D match to TRBD2 (5 bases). Germline CDR1 and CDR2: MGHRA and YSYEKL. This CDR3 comprises 15 residues. The V and J ends lost 2 bases and 6 bases respectively, with 13 bases between them. CDR3 region: CASSQQPHGAGELFF. The CDR3 nucleotides are TGCGCCAGCAGCCAACAGCCCCACGGGGCCGGGGAGCTGTTTTTT.

Only a few counts were recorded for this clonotype. The rearrangement uses TRBV5-1 and TRBJ2-3; D gene ambiguous. Trimming stripped 3 bases from V and 6 bases from J, with 17 bases between. The CDR3 consists of 15 residues. Germline-derived CDR1 and CDR2 are SGHRS and YFSETQ. The CDR3 loop reads CASSSSERNMDTQYF. The CDR3 DNA reads as TGCGCCAGCAGCTCCTCCGAGAGAAATATGGATACGCAGTATTTT. The whole variable domain, filled in from reference TRBV5-1 and TRBJ2-3, reads KAGVTQTPRYLIKTRGQQVTLSCSPISGHRSVSWYQQTPGQGLQFLFEYFSETQRNKGNFPGRFSGRQFSNSRSEMNVSTLELGDSALYLCASSSSERNMDTQYFGPGTRLTVL.

This clonotype was observed at least ten times. The chain carries TRBV27 and TRBJ1-5; 7 bases agree with TRBD1. The length of the CDR3 is 15 residues. V lost 6 bases, J lost 5 bases, and 10 bases stayed unmatched. CDR1 and CDR2 (germline): MNHEY, SMNVEV (reference sequence). The CDR3 is CASSSLGTADQPQHF. CDR3 nucleotides: TGTGCCAGCAGCTCTCTCGGGACAGCTGATCAGCCCCAGCATTTT.

This clonotype appeared many times. This rearrangement joins TRBV7-9 to TRBJ1-2; D ambiguous. The CDR3 spans 13 residues. Germline CDR1 is SEHNR and CDR2 is FQNEAQ (reference sequence). V lost 8 bases, J lost 6 bases, and 16 bases lay in between. This CDR3 is CASPEDRGDGYTF. In nucleotides, the CDR3 is TGTGCCAGCCCCGAAGACCGCGGGGATGGCTACACCTTC.

At least ten counts were recorded for this clonotype. This rearrangement joins TRBV12-3 or TRBV12-4 to TRBJ2-2; no clear D. The CDR3 length is 14 residues. The V end lost 3 bases, the J end lost 0 bases, and 5 bases lay between the germline ends. The CDR3 loop is CASSFASNTGELFF. CDR3 coding DNA: TGTGCCAGCAGTTTCGCGTCGAACACCGGGGAGCTGTTTTTT.

In this sample, this clonotype turned up many times. The chain couples TRBV6-5 to TRBJ1-1; D remains unclear. The germline CDR1 and CDR2 sequences are MNHEY and SVGAGI. Trimming cost V 6 bases and J 0 bases, with 11 bases left between them. The CDR3 runs 14 residues. The CDR3 region is CASRPATMNTEAFF. The CDR3 nucleotides read TGTGCCAGCAGACCGGCAACTATGAACACTGAAGCTTTCTTT.

Only a few counts were recorded for this clonotype. CDR3 DNA: TGTGCCAGCAGTGGAAGACAGGGTAGGGTATCTGGGGCCAACGTCCTGACTTTC. This sequence encodes CASSGRQGRVSGANVLTF. The rearrangement links TRBV28 to TRBJ2-6; 7 nucleotides line up with TRBD1. In germline, CDR1 is MDHEN, CDR2 SYDVKM. V shed 5 bases and J 1 base; nucleotides not matched to a gene: 11. CDR3 length: 18 residues.

This clonotype was detected a few times. The chain has TRBV29-1 and TRBJ1-2; D not certain. V was trimmed by 5 bases and J by 7 bases, leaving 11 bases between them. The CDR3 is made up of 11 amino acids. Germline CDR1 SQVTM, CDR2 ANQGSEA. In DNA form, the CDR3 reads TGCAGCGTTCTCCAGGAGGCTGGCTACACCTTC. Its protein is CSVLQEAGYTF.

This clonotype was seen ten or more times. The CDR3 nucleotides are TGTGCCAGCAGTTTCCTAGCCTACGAGCAGTACTTC. This encodes CASSFLAYEQYF. The V gene is TRBV28, the J gene TRBJ2-7; D gene ambiguous. The germline V and J ends were trimmed by 3 bases and 2 bases, with 5 bases remaining between them. Looked up from germline, CDR1 is MDHEN and CDR2 is SYDVKM. This CDR3 region has 12 residues.

This clonotype was seen a single time. Compared with germline, one end of the junction differs, possibly owing to a read error. This chain links TRBV6-2 or TRBV6-3 with TRBJ2-2; maybe TRBD2 (5 bases). Per germline, CDR1 MNHEY and CDR2 SVGEGT. CDR3 length equals 13 residues. The CDR3 DNA reads TGTGCCAGCAGTTATCTGGGTTACGGGGATCTGTTTTTT. Protein sequence: CASSYLGYGDLFF.

This sequence joins TRBV7-2 and TRBJ2-2; a weak D match, TRBD1 (5 bases). Germline-derived CDR1 and CDR2 are SGHTA and FQGNSA. The CDR3 totals 13 residues. Trimming stripped 4 bases from V and 6 bases from J, with 9 bases between. The CDR3: CASSSTASGELFF. The CDR3, as DNA: TGTGCCAGCAGCTCGACAGCCTCCGGGGAGCTGTTTTTT.

In its sample, this clonotype was seen many times. The rearrangement links TRBV27 to TRBJ2-7, with 8 bases aligning to TRBD2. Germline V CDR1 and CDR2: MNHEY, SMNVEV (reference sequence). CDR3 size: 14 residues. V trimming: 5 bases; J trimming: 2 bases; junction bases outside the gene matches: 5. This chain's CDR3 is CASSPGTSAYEQYF. CDR3 coding DNA: TGTGCCAGCAGTCCCGGGACTAGTGCCTACGAGCAGTACTTC.

In this sample, this clonotype turned up many times. The chain is built from TRBV12-3 or TRBV12-4 and TRBJ2-5; D might be TRBD1 (6 bases). V was shortened by 4 bases and J by 5 bases, with 20 bases between the two germline ends. The CDR3 loop spans 16 amino acids. CDR3 amino acids: CASSWGHPSTGETQYF. The CDR3 DNA reads as TGTGCCAGCAGTTGGGGACACCCGAGCACTGGGGAGACCCAGTACTTC.

This clonotype was observed many times. V and J are TRBV28 and TRBJ2-7, with 7 bases matching TRBD2. The CDR3 is 13 amino acids. V trimming: 10 bases; J trimming: 3 bases; junction bases outside the gene matches: 9. Germline V gene sequence: CDR1 MDHEN, CDR2 SYDVKM. The CDR3 sequence is CAIRRAGSYEQYF. DNA for the CDR3: TGTGCCATCCGGCGAGCGGGAAGCTACGAGCAGTACTTC.

This clonotype was seen many times. The chain employs TRBV28 and TRBJ1-2; D is undetermined. Germline lookup yields CDR1 MDHEN and CDR2 SYDVKM. CDR3 length: 12 residues. V gave up 2 bases and J gave up 8 bases, with 9 bases separating them. The CDR3 DNA sequence: TGTGCCAGCAGTTTAAGGAGGGTCGGCTACACCTTC. This translates into CASSLRRVGYTF.

Remarks on this clonotype: One end of the junction fails to match germline, which may point to a read error. The V gene is TRBV7-4, the J gene TRBJ1-1; 7 nucleotides align to TRBD1. CDR1 SGHVT and CDR2 SQSDAQ come from the germline V gene. This CDR3 is 16 amino acids long. CDR3 DNA sequence: TGTGCCAGCACCTTACCTTTGAGGGGGCGCTTAACTGAAGCTTTCTTT. Translating it yields CASTLPLRGRLTEAFF.

This clonotype was seen ten or more times. The chain links TRBV5-4 to TRBJ2-2, with a weak D call TRBD2 (5 bases). Germline CDR1 reads SGHNT; CDR2 reads YYREEE (reference sequence). This CDR3 comprises 14 residues. The germline V and J ends were trimmed by 1 base and 6 bases, with 10 bases remaining between them. The CDR3 sequence: CASSLRGRAGELFF. The CDR3 DNA reads TGTGCCAGCAGCTTGCGTGGGAGAGCCGGGGAGCTGTTTTTT.